The 7 T cell receptor beta chains below all came from one sample that was sequenced in a study of cytomegalovirus exposure and HLA in healthy donors. With 60 Vbeta and 13 Jbeta primers, the PCR was carried out. Profiled with immunoSEQ multiplex PCR; TCRdb holds only in-frame clones, not every one. The table records approximately 150,000 clones, roughly 79% of them present only once. Sequenced: PBMCs. All receptors derive from a woman aged 30 to 39 in good health and CMV-seronegative.

The CDR3 is CASSLSRGRTQYF. CDR3 sequence (DNA): TGTGCCAGCAGCCTCTCTAGGGGGCGCACGCAGTATTTT. The chain employs TRBV6-5 and TRBJ2-3, with TRBD1 matching 7 bases. The V and J ends lost 6 bases and 9 bases, in that order; junction bases with no gene match: 9. The germline V gene has CDR1 MNHEY and CDR2 SVGAGI. The CDR3 runs 13 residues.

J is TRBJ1-5 and V is TRBV7-2; D is perhaps TRBD1 (5 bases). Trimming took 5 bases from V and 4 from J, leaving 12 bases between them. Germline V gene lookup returns CDR1 SGHTA and CDR2 FQGNSA. The CDR3 has 14 residues. CDR3 region: CASSIRQLNQPQHF. As DNA, the CDR3 is TGTGCCAGCAGCATTCGACAGCTTAATCAGCCCCAGCATTTT.

The chain joins TRBV4-3 to TRBJ1-2; no definite D call. The CDR3 has 15 residues. With 0 bases removed from V and 6 bases from J, the gap between germline ends came to 14 bases. The germline V gene has CDR1 LGHNA and CDR2 YSLEER. The CDR3 spells CASSQDGGRNDGYTF. CDR3 coding DNA: TGCGCCAGCAGCCAAGATGGAGGGCGCAATGATGGCTACACCTTC.

This clone was found a few times. This rearrangement joins TRBV6-1 to TRBJ2-1; D not certain. The CDR3 is 12 amino acids. Per the germline V gene, CDR1 is MNHNS and CDR2 is SASEGT. Trimming took 8 bases from V and 2 from J, leaving 7 bases between them. The CDR3 DNA sequence: TGTGCCAGCCACTTAACCTACAATGAGCAGTTCTTC. This sequence encodes CASHLTYNEQFF.

This sequence joins TRBV4-3 and TRBJ2-2, with D possibly being TRBD1 (6 bases). V was pared by 0 bases and J by 1 base, with 12 bases between. This CDR3 has 17 amino acids. The V gene's germline CDR1 is LGHNA and CDR2 YSLEER. CDR3 DNA: TGCGCCAGCAGCCAAGATTGGTCGACAGGGAACACCGGGGAGCTGTTTTTT. As protein: CASSQDWSTGNTGELFF.

The J gene is TRBJ1-2, the V gene TRBV19, with D possibly TRBD1 on 6 matching bases. V gave up 6 bases and J gave up 0 bases, with 11 bases separating them. There are 14 residues in the CDR3. Germline V gene sequence: CDR1 LNHDA, CDR2 SQIVND (reference sequence). CDR3: CASRQQGANYGYTF. CDR3 nucleotide sequence: TGTGCCAGTAGGCAACAGGGAGCTAACTATGGCTACACCTTC.

CDR3 nucleotide sequence: TGTGCCTGGAGTGTACGAGGTCCCCGACAGAGCTCCTACAATGAGCAGTTCTTC. This translates into CAWSVRGPRQSSYNEQFF. V gene TRBV30 combines with J gene TRBJ2-1; D possibly corresponds to TRBD1 (5 bases). Trimming removed 0 bases at V and 0 bases at J, with 18 bases between. Germline lookup yields CDR1 GTSNPN and CDR2 SVGIG (reference sequence). The CDR3 has 18 amino acids.